This passage covers 14 T cell receptor beta chains from one sample sequenced in a study of shared clonotypes between healthy human individuals. Positively selected for CCR7, the CD45RO-negative cells used as naive CD8 cells excluded terminally differentiated effector memory CD45RA+ cells. Measured with immunoSEQ multiplex PCR; TCRdb has only the in-frame clones, and not every one. This sample has fewer than 1 million clones, with roughly 96% found just once. The sequencing sample was made of naive CD8+ T cells sorted from blood. Receptor source: a man aged 25-45 years in good health.

This sequence joins TRBV2 and TRBJ2-5; 7 bases match TRBD2. After removal of 4 bases from V and 2 bases from J, the junction contained 10 bases not matched to a gene. CDR3 size: 16 residues. Germline CDR1 SNHLY, CDR2 FYNNEI. The CDR3 region is CASSVTSESIQETQYF. The CDR3 DNA follows: TGTGCCAGCAGTGTTACTAGCGAATCGATTCAAGAGACCCAGTACTTC.

The chain joins TRBV27 to TRBJ2-3; D unclear. The V end was cut by 4 bases, the J end by 8 bases, with 16 bases between. CDR1 and CDR2 from the germline V gene are MNHEY and SMNVEV (reference sequence). The CDR3 loop spans 14 amino acids. The CDR3 spells CASSSGSSRLTQYF. In DNA form, the CDR3 reads TGTGCCAGCAGTTCCGGTTCCTCACGCCTTACGCAGTATTTT.

This clone was detected only a few times. The CDR3: CASSPSVWGRGQETQYF. CDR3 coding DNA: TGCGCCAGCAGCCCCTCAGTGTGGGGACGGGGCCAAGAGACCCAGTACTTC. This chain joins TRBV5-1 and TRBJ2-5, with D possibly being TRBD1 or TRBD2 (5 bases each). The CDR3 is 17 residues long. Trimming removed 4 bases from V and 1 base from J, with 20 bases in between. Per germline, CDR1 SGHRS and CDR2 YFSETQ. Combining the CDR3 with reference TRBV5-1 and TRBJ2-5 gives the whole variable domain KAGVTQTPRYLIKTRGQQVTLSCSPISGHRSVSWYQQTPGQGLQFLFEYFSETQRNKGNFPGRFSGRQFSNSRSEMNVSTLELGDSALYLCASSPSVWGRGQETQYFGPGTRLLVL.

The chain has TRBV7-9 and TRBJ2-7; D may be TRBD2 (5 bases). CDR1 is SEHNR and CDR2 is FQNEAQ in the germline V gene (reference sequence). The CDR3 runs 14 residues. Trimming stripped 5 bases from V and 4 bases from J, with 15 bases between. The CDR3 loop reads CASSNGVYPYEQYF. The CDR3 DNA follows: TGTGCCAGCAGCAACGGGGTCTACCCTTACGAGCAGTACTTC.

The sample holds one count of this clone. V and J are TRBV21-1 and TRBJ1-5. TRBV21-1 constitutes a pseudogene. There are 15 residues in the CDR3. This CDR3 is CASITHRDSIQPQHF. The DNA of the CDR3 is TGTGCCAGCATCACCCACCGGGATTCAATACAGCCCCAGCATTTT.

The V and J genes are TRBV19 and TRBJ1-5; 9 bases match TRBD1. Germline CDR1 is LNHDA and CDR2 is SQIVND (reference sequence). V lost 11 bases to trimming and J lost 7 bases; unmatched junction nucleotides: 15. This CDR3 is 15 amino acids long. The DNA of the CDR3 is TGTGCCTCTAACCGGGACAGGGTAGTTCGGCAGCCCCAGCATTTT. It is translated as CASNRDRVVRQPQHF.

The chain has TRBV28 and TRBJ2-1; possibly TRBD1 for D (5 bases). Per germline, CDR1 MDHEN and CDR2 SYDVKM. The CDR3 length is 14 residues. Deletions cut 6 bases from V and 9 bases from J, with 18 bases between. The CDR3 nucleotides read TGTGCCAGCAGGATCCAGGGTCGCATCAGTGAGCAGTTCTTC. Its protein is CASRIQGRISEQFF.

This chain connects TRBV7-8 to TRBJ1-2, with D possibly being TRBD1 (5 bases). The CDR3 sequence is 14 residues long. Germline-derived CDR1 and CDR2 are SGHVS and FQNEAQ. Between the trimmed V and J ends, which lost 5 bases and 7 bases, there was a span of 17 bases. CDR3 coding DNA: TGTGCCAGCAGCAACCGGGACGGTCTAGGTGGCTACACCTTC. Protein: CASSNRDGLGGYTF.

V is TRBV10-3 and J is TRBJ2-7; 7 bases match TRBD1. Per germline, CDR1 ENHRY and CDR2 SYGVKD. CDR3 length equals 18 residues. V lost 4 bases and J lost 4; bases outside the gene matches: 19. The CDR3: CAISGKVGETGTFYEQYF. The CDR3 bases are TGTGCCATCAGTGGAAAAGTTGGGGAGACAGGGACCTTTTACGAGCAGTACTTC.

The chain is built from TRBV28 and TRBJ2-6, with 9 bases aligning to TRBD2. This CDR3 is built from 20 residues. The germline V gene encodes CDR1 MDHEN and CDR2 SYDVKM. The V gene end was trimmed by 2 bases and the J gene end by 0 bases; junction bases not matched to a gene: 11. The CDR3 loop is CASSLNTIAGADSGANVLTF. CDR3 nucleotide sequence: TGTGCCAGCAGTTTAAACACGATAGCGGGAGCCGACTCTGGGGCCAACGTCCTGACTTTC.

The chain has TRBV7-6 and TRBJ1-3, with D possibly being TRBD1 (6 bases). The V gene's germline CDR1 is SGHVS and CDR2 FNYEAQ. Trimming took off 5 bases at V and 1 base at J, with 24 bases between the two ends. The CDR3 has 19 amino acids. The chain's CDR3 is CASSHPRTAGASSGNTIYF. CDR3 nucleotides: TGTGCCAGCAGCCACCCCCGGACAGCGGGGGCCTCTTCTGGAAACACCATATATTTT.

This rearrangement joins TRBV27 to TRBJ1-5; maybe TRBD1 (6 bases). Trimming shortened V by 8 bases and J by 1 base, and 9 bases separated the two germline ends. The V gene's germline CDR1 is MNHEY and CDR2 SMNVEV (reference sequence). This CDR3 has 13 amino acids. The CDR3, as DNA: TGTGCCAGCGGAGACAGGAGCAATCAGCCCCAGCATTTT. This encodes CASGDRSNQPQHF.

The rearrangement uses TRBV28 and TRBJ2-3; 7 nucleotides agree with TRBD2. Germline assignment: CDR1 MDHEN and CDR2 SYDVKM. V shed 5 bases and J 7 bases; nucleotides not matched to a gene: 9. The CDR3 totals 14 residues. DNA of the CDR3: TGTGCCAGCAGTCCGGACCGGGACTACCATACGCAGTATTTT. The encoded protein is CASSPDRDYHTQYF. The variable domain in full, with the rest retrieved from reference TRBV28 and TRBJ2-3, is DVKVTQSSRYLVKRTGEKVFLECVQDMDHENMFWYRQDPGLGLRLIYFSYDVKMKEKGDIPEGYSVSREKKERFSLILESASTNQTSMYLCASSPDRDYHTQYFGPGTRLTVL.

The chain is built from TRBV2 and TRBJ2-2, with D maybe TRBD1 (6 bases). V was pared by 8 bases and J by 6 bases, with 25 bases between. The germline gives CDR1 SNHLY, CDR2 FYNNEI. The CDR3 length is 17 residues. CDR3 sequence reads: CASLLIQRGTGAGELFF. The CDR3 nucleotides read TGTGCCAGCCTATTGATACAGAGGGGGACCGGGGCCGGGGAGCTGTTTTTT.